The clone carrying this TCR beta chain was observed a single time. Profiled with immunoSEQ multiplex PCR; TCRdb holds only in-frame clones, not every one. The sample records 75,000 to 90,000 clones, roughly 89% being singletons. Germline-derived CDR1 and CDR2 are SGHRS and YFSETQ. The CDR3 has 19 amino acids. J lost 6 bases, V lost 2 bases, and 15 bases had no gene match. The sample originates from a study of blood T cell repertoires in COVID-19. The source material was peripheral blood. The J gene is TRBJ2-1, the V gene TRBV5-1; TRBD1 agrees at 12 bases. The origin of this receptor is a woman aged 45-59 years in a cohort sampled during active COVID-19. The CDR3, as DNA: TGCGCCAGCAGCTTAAGGGGACAGGGGGCCCTATCAGAGCCCAATGAGCAGTTCTTC. It codes for CASSLRGQGALSEPNEQFF. Full variable domain (missing parts from reference TRBV5-1 and TRBJ2-1): KAGVTQTPRYLIKTRGQQVTLSCSPISGHRSVSWYQQTPGQGLQFLFEYFSETQRNKGNFPGRFSGRQFSNSRSEMNVSTLELGDSALYLCASSLRGQGALSEPNEQFFGPGTRLTVL.